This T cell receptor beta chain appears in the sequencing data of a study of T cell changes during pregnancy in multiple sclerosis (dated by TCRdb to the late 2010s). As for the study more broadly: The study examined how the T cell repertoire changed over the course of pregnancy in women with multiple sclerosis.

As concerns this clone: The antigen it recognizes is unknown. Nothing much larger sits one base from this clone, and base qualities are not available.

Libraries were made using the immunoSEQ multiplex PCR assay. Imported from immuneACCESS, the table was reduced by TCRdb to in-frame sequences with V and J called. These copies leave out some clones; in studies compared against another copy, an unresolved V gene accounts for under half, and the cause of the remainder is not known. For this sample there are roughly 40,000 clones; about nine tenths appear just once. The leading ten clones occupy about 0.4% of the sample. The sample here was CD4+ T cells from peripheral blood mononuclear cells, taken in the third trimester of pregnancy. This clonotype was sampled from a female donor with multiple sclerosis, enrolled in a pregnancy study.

In nucleotides, the sequence is TGTGCCAGCAGTGCTCCGGGACAGTCCGTCTATGGCTACACCTTC. It translates as CASSAPGQSVYGYTF. The chain was built from TRBV6-1 and TRBJ1-2; TRBD1 lines up with 7 middle nucleotides. The CDR3 measures 15 amino acids from cysteine to phenylalanine. Left in the record is the CDR3 DNA by itself, 45 bases read in frame from the first base. CDR1 and CDR2 are read off the germline V gene as MNHNS and SASEGT. V ends up 4 bases short and J 4 bases short, with an unmatched junction base count of 9.